The next 28 T cell receptor beta chains were all read from a single sample in a study of spatial heterogeneity in lung cancer (dated by TCRdb to between 2018 and 2021). The paper as a whole reports these results and caveats: The tumor nonsynonymous mutation count correlated with the number of expanded alpha and beta TCRs within the tumor.

Libraries were constructed by 5' RACE. The sequencer was a NextSeq 500. In TCRdb, the public reads were trimmed at Q25 with fastp and aligned with MiXCR, with productive beta chains retained. Records with the same CDR3 protein are collapsed into one entry carrying the most frequent genes and DNA. In this sample the table shows 7,500 to 9,500 distinct CDR3 sequences, over 8.5% of which occur a single time. The ten largest clones take up less than 15% of the sample. The sample's time point label, decoded: sample taken at primary tumor resection. The antigens these receptors bind are not known. The sequenced sample was lung tumor tissue, obtained at surgery. The receptors here all came from a male donor with early-stage non-small cell lung cancer.

This clonotype came up many times. The V and J genes are TRBV2 and TRBJ2-3; D possibly corresponds to TRBD2 (5 bases). Germline V gene data show CDR1 as SNHLY and CDR2 as FYNNEI. The CDR3 loop spans 15 amino acids. The V end was cut by 8 bases, the J end by 0 bases, with 15 bases between. The CDR3 coding sequence is TGTGCCAGCGGGAAGGAGCGGTTTAGCACAGATACGCAGTATTTT. Its protein is CASGKERFSTDTQYF.

In this sample, this clonotype turned up many times. The V call is TRBV7-9, the J call TRBJ2-3; 9 bases match TRBD1. This CDR3 contains 14 residues. Germline values: CDR1 SEHNR, CDR2 FQNEAQ (reference sequence). V trimming: 8 bases; J trimming: 1 base; junction bases outside the gene matches: 4. The CDR3 reads CASGRDRGTDTQYF. The CDR3 DNA follows: TGTGCCAGCGGTCGGGACAGGGGCACAGATACGCAGTATTTT.

The chain is built from TRBV5-4 and TRBJ1-1, with 10 bases lining up with TRBD1. This CDR3 is 14 amino acids long. The V segment lost 4 bases and the J segment 4 bases; nucleotides outside the gene matches: 4. From germline, CDR1 is SGHNT and CDR2 YYREEE (reference sequence). This CDR3 is CASSDRGLSTEAFF. The CDR3 nucleotides read TGTGCCAGCAGCGACAGGGGGCTGAGCACTGAAGCTTTCTTT.

This clonotype was picked up many times. The V and J genes are TRBV28 and TRBJ2-2, with 7 nucleotides matching TRBD1. From germline, CDR1 is MDHEN and CDR2 SYDVKM. With V trimmed by 4 bases and J by 12 bases, 11 bases remained unmatched. This CDR3 has 14 amino acids. The CDR3 coding sequence is TGTGCCAGCAGTTACGCCAGGGGGACGGAGAAGCTGTTTTTT. Translation: CASSYARGTEKLFF.

This clonotype rates as medium-sized (0.01 to 0.1%). J is TRBJ1-6 and V is TRBV6-6; TRBD1 agrees at 9 bases. Germline trimming cut 5 bases from V and 10 bases from J; bases unmatched to any gene: 6. CDR1 and CDR2 (germline): MNHNY, SVGAGI (reference sequence). The CDR3 totals 14 residues. CDR3 region: CASSTTGGDSPLHF. CDR3 bases: TGTGCCAGCAGTACCACAGGGGGCGACTCACCCCTCCACTTT.

This clonotype turned up a few times. The CDR3 DNA follows: TGTGCCAGCAGCCAAGCCACCGCCGGACAGGGGGCCGGGGCCAACGTCCTGACTTTC. The encoded protein is CASSQATAGQGAGANVLTF. The chain is built from TRBV4-2 and TRBJ2-6; 11 bases match TRBD1. The germline CDR1 and CDR2 sequences are LGHNA and YNFKEQ. The CDR3 runs 19 residues. With V trimmed by 1 base and J by 4 bases, 9 bases remained unmatched.

This clonotype was found many times. The rearrangement links TRBV6-6 to TRBJ1-2; TRBD1 might be the D (6 bases). The CDR3 covers 19 residues. V was clipped by 2 bases and J by 0 bases, with 22 bases between them. Germline V lookup: CDR1 MNHNY, CDR2 SVGAGI (reference sequence). DNA of the CDR3: TGTGCCAGCAGTTACGGGGGGGCGACAGCTCGATCTTCTAACTATGGCTACACCTTC. Translating it yields CASSYGGATARSSNYGYTF.

This clonotype was counted many times. The chain combines TRBV27 with TRBJ1-1; 11 nucleotides agree with TRBD1. The CDR3 runs to 17 residues. The V gene end was trimmed by 5 bases and the J gene end by 2 bases; junction bases not matched to a gene: 10. CDR1 is MNHEY and CDR2 is SMNVEV in the germline V gene (reference sequence). CDR3 sequence reads: CASSKRTGGILNTEAFF. The CDR3 region has the DNA TGTGCCAGCAGTAAACGGACAGGGGGCATATTAAACACTGAAGCTTTCTTT.

This clonotype showed up many times. V gene TRBV14 combines with J gene TRBJ2-2, with D unclear. The germline V gene encodes CDR1 SGHDN and CDR2 FVKESK. Between the trimmed V and J ends, which lost 1 base and 1 base, there was a span of 13 bases. The CDR3 loop spans 17 amino acids. CDR3 nucleotides: TGTGCCAGCAGCCAAGTTGGCGGAGCACTGAACACCGGGGAGCTGTTTTTT. Translated, it gives CASSQVGGALNTGELFF.

This clonotype is judged medium-sized. In DNA, the CDR3 is TGTGCCAGCAGCCCGATGGGGCAGAACACTGAAGCTTTCTTT. Protein product: CASSPMGQNTEAFF. The V gene is TRBV9, the J gene TRBJ1-1; D is possibly TRBD1 (5 bases). Germline CDR1 SGDLS, CDR2 YYNGEE. With 4 bases removed from V and 1 base from J, the gap between germline ends came to 11 bases. This CDR3 spans 14 amino acids. Looking up the rest from reference TRBV9 and TRBJ1-1 gives the full variable domain: DSGVTQTPKHLITATGQRVTLRCSPRSGDLSVYWYQQSLDQGLQFLIQYYNGEERAKGNILERFSAQQFPDLHSELNLSSLELGDSALYFCASSPMGQNTEAFFGQGTRLTVV.

The genes are TRBV11-2 and TRBJ1-6; D remains ambiguous. Trimming cost V 3 bases and J 0 bases, with 3 bases left between them. The CDR3 has 14 residues. Germline CDR1 SGHAT, CDR2 FQNNGV. CDR3 sequence: CASSLGSYNSPLHF. The CDR3 DNA reads TGTGCCAGCAGCTTGGGCTCCTATAATTCACCCCTCCACTTT.

This clonotype is categorized as medium-sized. This chain uses TRBV5-5 with TRBJ2-3; D is unresolved. The CDR3 runs to 15 residues. Germline loops: CDR1 SGHKS, CDR2 YYEKEE (reference sequence). Deletions cut 0 bases from V and 4 bases from J, with 12 bases between. CDR3 loop: CASSLAALTADTQYF. CDR3 sequence (DNA): TGTGCCAGCAGCTTGGCGGCACTTACTGCAGATACGCAGTATTTT.

There are many counts of this clonotype. This chain uses TRBV7-2 with TRBJ1-2; weak D call: TRBD1 (6 bases). V was shortened by 3 bases and J by 5 bases, with 10 bases between the two germline ends. The CDR3 runs to 13 residues. Germline V gene sequence: CDR1 SGHTA, CDR2 FQGNSA. The CDR3 protein is CASSFRQAYGYTF. In nucleotides, the CDR3 is TGTGCCAGCAGCTTCCGACAGGCTTATGGCTACACCTTC.

This clonotype appeared many times. This sequence joins TRBV6-2 or TRBV6-3 and TRBJ1-6, with 9 positions matching TRBD1. Unmatched junction bases numbered 6, after V lost 6 bases and J lost 0 bases. The CDR3 has 17 residues. Germline values: CDR1 MNHEY, CDR2 SVGEGT. The CDR3 DNA follows: TGTGCCAGCAGCTGGACAGGGGAGAACTCCTATAATTCACCCCTCCACTTT. It codes for CASSWTGENSYNSPLHF.

This clonotype has ten or more counts. The chain combines TRBV12-3 or TRBV12-4 with TRBJ1-3, with D perhaps matching TRBD1 (5 bases). The V end was cut by 5 bases, the J end by 1 base, with 12 bases between. This CDR3 is 15 amino acids long. The CDR3 region is CASSPRRGSGNTIYF. The DNA for the CDR3 is TGTGCCAGCAGTCCTAGGAGGGGTTCTGGAAACACCATATATTTT.

This clonotype was counted at least ten times. The chain uses TRBV27 and TRBJ1-5; TRBD1 might be the D (6 bases). V lost 1 base, J lost 4 bases, and 14 bases lay in between. Germline assignment: CDR1 MNHEY and CDR2 SMNVEV (reference sequence). The CDR3 sequence is 16 residues long. DNA for the CDR3: TGTGCCAGCAGTTTATTTGGGGACCAGGGGAATCAGCCCCAGCATTTT. Translation: CASSLFGDQGNQPQHF.

This clonotype occurred many times. V and J are TRBV7-6 and TRBJ2-7, with D perhaps matching TRBD2 (6 bases). The V gene lost 5 bases and the J gene lost 3 bases, with 23 bases spanning the gap. The CDR3 extends over 17 amino acids. Germline V gene data show CDR1 as SGHVS and CDR2 as FNYEAQ. CDR3 nucleotide sequence: TGTGCCAGCAGCAGCTTAGGGTACCAGCGGGCATGCTACGAGCAGTACTTC. It encodes CASSSLGYQRACYEQYF.

This clonotype appeared many times. This chain uses TRBV5-1 with TRBJ1-6; D is unclear. V gave up 0 bases and J gave up 8 bases, with 6 bases separating them. The germline CDR1 and CDR2 sequences are SGHRS and YFSETQ. The CDR3 covers 13 residues. The DNA of the CDR3 is TGCGCCAGCAGCTTGGATGGGGATTCACCCCTCCACTTT. Residues: CASSLDGDSPLHF.

Many counts were recorded for this clonotype. The V gene is TRBV12-3 or TRBV12-4, the J gene TRBJ2-7; 9 nucleotides match TRBD2. The CDR3 sequence is 16 residues long. The V and J ends lost 5 bases and 3 bases, in that order; junction bases with no gene match: 11. The CDR3 loop is CASSPPGGRALYEQYF. The CDR3 bases are TGTGCCAGCAGTCCACCGGGCGGGAGGGCCCTCTACGAGCAGTACTTC.

This clonotype was detected ten times or more. The V call is TRBV6-1, the J call TRBJ2-7, with D unclear. The V gene lost 3 bases and the J gene lost 6 bases, with 6 bases spanning the gap. CDR1 and CDR2 from the germline V gene are MNHNS and SASEGT. This CDR3 has 11 amino acids. The CDR3 region has the DNA TGTGCCAGCAGTGATATGACCGAGCAGTACGTC. It encodes CASSDMTEQYV.

This clonotype was recorded many times. The chain employs TRBV9 and TRBJ2-1; D not certain. Germline CDR1 is SGDLS and CDR2 is YYNGEE. The V and J ends lost 2 bases and 3 bases respectively, with 12 bases between them. This CDR3 comprises 15 residues. This chain's CDR3 is CASSVGPRYYNEQFF. The CDR3 region has the DNA TGTGCCAGCAGCGTTGGTCCTAGATACTACAATGAGCAGTTCTTC.

This clonotype was seen repeatedly, ten times or more. The CDR3 region is CASSRTVEAFF. CDR3 in DNA: TGTGCCAGCAGTAGGACAGTTGAAGCTTTCTTT. This rearrangement joins TRBV2 to TRBJ1-1, with a tentative D call TRBD1 (6 bases). The CDR3 consists of 11 residues. The germline V gene encodes CDR1 SNHLY and CDR2 FYNNEI. V lost 5 bases to trimming and J lost 7 bases, with 8 bases between them. Complete variable domain (other parts from reference TRBV2 and TRBJ1-1): EPEVTQTPSHQVTQMGQEVILRCVPISNHLYFYWYRQILGQKVEFLVSFYNNEISEKSEIFDDQFSVERPDGSNFTLKIRSTKLEDSAMYFCASSRTVEAFFGQGTRLTVV.

This clonotype was counted at least ten times. V usage is TRBV11-1 and J usage is TRBJ2-1; 8 bases match TRBD1. Trimming took 4 bases from V and 10 from J; bases not matched to a gene: 6. The CDR3 runs to 13 residues. Looked up from germline, CDR1 is SGHAT and CDR2 is FQDESV (reference sequence). The chain's CDR3 is CASSSQGAGEQFF. The CDR3 DNA sequence: TGTGCCAGCAGCTCTCAGGGGGCCGGGGAGCAGTTCTTC. The variable domain in full, with the rest retrieved from reference TRBV11-1 and TRBJ2-1, is EAEVAQSPRYKITEKSQAVAFWCDPISGHATLYWYRQILGQGPELLVQFQDESVVDDSQLPKDRFSAERLKGVDSTLKIQPAELGDSAMYLCASSSQGAGEQFFGPGTRLTVL.

The sample holds many counts of this clonotype. The chain is built from TRBV12-3 or TRBV12-4 and TRBJ1-1, with 9 bases lining up with TRBD1. Losses at the gene ends were 6 bases for V and 0 bases for J; bases not matched to a gene: 5. The CDR3 spans 15 residues. CDR3 amino acids: CASRPGTGMNTEAFF. Here the CDR3 DNA reads TGTGCCAGCAGACCCGGGACAGGGATGAACACTGAAGCTTTCTTT.

This clonotype was counted at least ten times. The chain employs TRBV24-1 and TRBJ2-1, with D hard to call. V lost 3 bases to trimming and J lost 8 bases, with 13 bases between them. The germline CDR1 and CDR2 sequences are KGHDR and SFDVKD. CDR3 length: 14 amino acids. The CDR3, as DNA: TGTGCCACCAGTGATGAGAGTAGGTTCGATGAGCAGTTCTTC. Its protein is CATSDESRFDEQFF.

This clonotype is categorized as medium-sized (0.01 to 0.1%). The chain joins TRBV20-1 to TRBJ1-2, with 8 bases identical to TRBD1. In germline, CDR1 is DFQATT, CDR2 SNEGSKA (reference sequence). This CDR3 spans 13 amino acids. After removal of 3 bases from V and 5 bases from J, the junction contained 5 bases not matched to a gene. Here the CDR3 DNA reads TGCAGTGCTAGCCCCGGGACAGGATATGGCTACACCTTC. It translates to CSASPGTGYGYTF.

Within the sample, this clonotype is medium-sized. The rearrangement uses TRBV20-1 and TRBJ2-5; D perhaps matches TRBD2 (5 bases). The germline V gene encodes CDR1 DFQATT and CDR2 SNEGSKA (reference sequence). Trimming took off 5 bases at V and 5 bases at J, with 9 bases between the two ends. This CDR3 spans 11 amino acids. DNA of the CDR3: TGCAGTGCTCCACTAGGGGAGACCCAGTACTTC. It codes for CSAPLGETQYF.

This clonotype was counted at least ten times. DNA for the CDR3: TGTGCCAGCAGTTGGCCGGGACAGGGGACCACTGAAGCTTTCTTT. Translation: CASSWPGQGTTEAFF. The chain links TRBV28 to TRBJ1-1; 10 bases fit TRBD1. Germline CDR1 and CDR2: MDHEN and SYDVKM. Losses at the gene ends were 4 bases for V and 4 bases for J; bases not matched to a gene: 6. The CDR3 is 15 amino acids.